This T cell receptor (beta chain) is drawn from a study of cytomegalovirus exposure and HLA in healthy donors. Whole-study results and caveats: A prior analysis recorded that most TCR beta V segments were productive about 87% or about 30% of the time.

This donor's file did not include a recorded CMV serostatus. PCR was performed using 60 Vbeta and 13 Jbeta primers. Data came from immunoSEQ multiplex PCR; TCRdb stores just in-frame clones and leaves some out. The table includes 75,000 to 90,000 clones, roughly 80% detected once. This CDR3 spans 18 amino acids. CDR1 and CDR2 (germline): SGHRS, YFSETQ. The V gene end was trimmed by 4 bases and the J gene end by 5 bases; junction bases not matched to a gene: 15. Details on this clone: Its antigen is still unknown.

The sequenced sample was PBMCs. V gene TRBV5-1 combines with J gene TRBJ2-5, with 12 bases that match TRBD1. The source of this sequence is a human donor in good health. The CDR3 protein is CASSLTGTGGPMGETQYF. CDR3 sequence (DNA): TGCGCCAGCAGCCTCACCGGGACAGGGGGCCCGATGGGCGAGACCCAGTACTTC.